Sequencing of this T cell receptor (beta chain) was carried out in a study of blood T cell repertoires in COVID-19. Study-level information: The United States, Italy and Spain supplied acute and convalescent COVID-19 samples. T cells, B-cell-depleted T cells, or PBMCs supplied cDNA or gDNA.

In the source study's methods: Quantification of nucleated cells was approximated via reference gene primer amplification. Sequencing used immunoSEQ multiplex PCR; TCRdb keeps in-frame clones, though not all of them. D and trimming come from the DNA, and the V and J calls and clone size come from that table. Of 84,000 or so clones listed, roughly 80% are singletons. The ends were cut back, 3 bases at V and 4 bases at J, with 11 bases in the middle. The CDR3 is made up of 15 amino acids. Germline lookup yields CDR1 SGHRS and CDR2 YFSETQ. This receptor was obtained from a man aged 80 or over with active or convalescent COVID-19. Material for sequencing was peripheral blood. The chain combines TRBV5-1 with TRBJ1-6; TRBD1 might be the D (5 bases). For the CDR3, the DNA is TGCGCCAGCAGCTCCGGACGGGGGTATAATTCACCCCTCCACTTT. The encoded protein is CASSSGRGYNSPLHF. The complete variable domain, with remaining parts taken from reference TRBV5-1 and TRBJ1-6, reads KAGVTQTPRYLIKTRGQQVTLSCSPISGHRSVSWYQQTPGQGLQFLFEYFSETQRNKGNFPGRFSGRQFSNSRSEMNVSTLELGDSALYLCASSSGRGYNSPLHFGNGTRLTVT.